This entry lists 8 T cell receptor beta chains sequenced from one sample in a study of T cell clonality in common variable immunodeficiency. The protocol was immunoSEQ multiplex PCR, while the TCRdb copy is restricted to in-frame clones and leaves out a portion. The data show 30,000 to 40,000 clones, with none appearing a single time. Sequencing input: peripheral blood mononuclear cells. These TCRs come from a person between 18 and 69 years old in good health.

This clone was observed at least ten times. Read sequence stops 3 residues before the CDR3 end, and the germline J gene provides the missing end. This chain links TRBV20-1 with TRBJ2-7; 8 bases align to TRBD1. The junction had 9 bases not matched to a gene; V was cut back by 6 bases and J by 2 bases. CDR1 and CDR2 (germline): DFQATT, SNEGSKA (reference sequence). The CDR3 loop spans 14 amino acids. The CDR3 DNA, read in part, is TGCAGTGCCCCAACCGGGACAGGAGCCTACGAG. It codes for CSAPTGTGAYE. The entire CDR3 protein reads CSAPTGTGAYEQYF.

The sample holds many counts of this clone. The CDR3 is cut off 3 residues early in the read; its end comes from the germline J gene. The gene calls are TRBV24-1 and TRBJ2-7; TRBD2 aligns across 8 bases. Germline V CDR1 and CDR2: KGHDR, SFDVKD. This CDR3 has 13 amino acids. The V gene end was trimmed by 5 bases and the J gene end by 3 bases; junction bases not matched to a gene: 2. CDR3 protein: CATSAAGGYEQYF. The part of the CDR3 DNA that was read is TGTGCCACCAGTGCGGCGGGAGGCTACGAG.

This clone has ten or more counts. The read gets to within 3 residues of the CDR3 end, and the germline J gene fills in the rest. This sequence joins TRBV7-3 and TRBJ2-7, with TRBD2 matching 7 bases. Per the germline V gene, CDR1 is SGHTA and CDR2 is FQGTGA. Germline trimming cut 0 bases from V and 2 bases from J; bases unmatched to any gene: 4. The CDR3 runs to 15 residues. CDR3 DNA, as far as it was read: TGTGCCAGCAGCTTAACGGGGGGGGAGGCCTACGAG. Translation: CASSLTGGEAYE. The full CDR3 protein is CASSLTGGEAYEQYF.

This clone was counted many times. The missing CDR3 end, 3 residues past where the read stops, is filled in from the germline J gene. The chain combines TRBV19 with TRBJ2-5; D might be TRBD1 (7 bases). The germline CDR1 and CDR2 sequences are LNHDA and SQIVND (reference sequence). This CDR3 region has 13 residues. Trimming took 8 bases from V and 1 from J, leaving 11 bases between them. The CDR3 reads CASSQGGQETQYF. CDR3 DNA, as far as it was read: TGTGCCAGTTCCCAGGGGGGCCAAGAGACC.

Worth noting for this clone: The CDR3 extends 3 residues past the end of the read, so its final part is completed from the germline J gene. V usage is TRBV6-1 and J usage is TRBJ2-4; D tentatively reads TRBD1 or TRBD2 (5 bases each). The CDR3 extends over 13 amino acids. CDR1 is MNHNS and CDR2 is SASEGT in the germline V gene. This CDR3 reads CASSDEGPGGQYF. The covered CDR3 bases are TGTGCCAGCAGTGACGAGGGGCCGGGCGGT.

This clone was seen many times. The read gets to within 3 residues of the CDR3 end, and the germline J gene fills in the rest. This chain connects TRBV18 to TRBJ2-1; 8 positions agree with TRBD2. Trimming at V came to 2 bases and at J to 0 bases, leaving 6 bases not matched to a gene. The germline V gene has CDR1 KGHSH and CDR2 LQKENI. CDR3 length: 17 amino acids. CDR3 region: CASSPGLAGASYNEQFF. The CDR3 bases that were read are TGTGCCAGCTCACCAGGGCTAGCGGGCGCCTCCTACAATGAG.

This clone was seen a few times. The read comes to an end 3 residues before the CDR3 does, leaving the germline J gene to fill in the end. The V call is TRBV7-8, the J call TRBJ2-7; perhaps TRBD2 as D (6 bases). CDR1 is SGHVS and CDR2 is FQNEAQ in the germline V gene. CDR3 length equals 15 residues. V was pared by 3 bases and J by 1 base, with 13 bases between. CDR3: CASSFESGLSYEQYF. Incomplete CDR3 DNA: TGTGCCAGCAGCTTCGAGAGCGGGCTGTCCTACGAG.

A note on this clone: The read ends 3 residues before the CDR3 terminus; that terminus is restored from the germline J gene. The chain uses TRBV20-1 and TRBJ2-3; TRBD2 aligns across 13 bases. Germline CDR1 is DFQATT and CDR2 is SNEGSKA (reference sequence). With V trimmed by 0 bases and J by 4 bases, 13 bases remained unmatched. CDR3 length: 19 amino acids. Here the CDR3 reads CSARDDRTSGSHRADTQYF. The part of the CDR3 DNA that was read is TGCAGTGCTAGAGATGACCGGACTAGCGGGAGTCACAGGGCAGATACG.